The 20 T cell receptor beta chains given below trace back to one sample, sequenced in a study of blood T cell repertoires in COVID-19. Assay used: immunoSEQ multiplex PCR; TCRdb lists only in-frame clones, some missing. Found here are about 120,000 clones, 65% to 80% of them singletons; the top ten hold about 2.5%. Sequences were obtained from peripheral blood. Source of these receptors: a man aged 50 to 59 with acute or convalescent COVID-19.

This chain links TRBV12-2 with TRBJ2-2; TRBD1 is the table's D call and was not checked against the DNA. TRBV12-2 is recorded as a pseudogene. CDR3 length: 15 residues. The CDR3 DNA reads TGTGCAAGTCGTTGCCGGGACAGGGTTTCCGGGGAGCTGTTTTTT. Translating gives CASRCRDRVSGELFF.

This clone has just one count. The chain carries TRBV2 and TRBJ2-7, with no clear D. Germline loops: CDR1 SNHLY, CDR2 FYNNEI. V gave up 0 bases and J gave up 1 base, with 10 bases separating them. The CDR3 has 15 amino acids. CDR3 bases: TGTGCCAGCAGTGAAGCCGCATGGCGGTCCTACGAGCAGTACTTC. This gives the protein CASSEAAWRSYEQYF.

The J gene is TRBJ1-1, the V gene TRBV7-2; D is unresolved. V shed 5 bases and J shed 11 bases, with 18 bases lying between them. The CDR3 is 13 amino acids. Germline lookup yields CDR1 SGHTA and CDR2 FQGNSA. The CDR3 sequence: CASSTGARQRAFF. CDR3 sequence (DNA): TGTGCCAGCAGCACTGGAGCCAGGCAGCGGGCTTTCTTT.

This rearrangement joins TRBV20-1 to TRBJ2-3; the D is unclear. Trimming shortened V by 4 bases and J by 10 bases, and 9 bases separated the two germline ends. The CDR3 has 10 residues. Germline CDR1 and CDR2: DFQATT and SNEGSKA (reference sequence). CDR3 amino acids: CSAKAGAQYF. Here the CDR3 DNA reads TGCAGTGCTAAGGCCGGAGCGCAGTATTTT.

This chain joins TRBV19 and TRBJ2-7; 7 bases align to TRBD1. This CDR3 contains 15 residues. Trimming took 3 bases from V and 1 from J; bases not matched to a gene: 6. The germline CDR1 and CDR2 sequences are LNHDA and SQIVND (reference sequence). Written as DNA, the CDR3 is TGTGCCAGTAGTATCGACGGGACAGTTTCCTACGAGCAGTACTTC. Amino acids: CASSIDGTVSYEQYF. The full variable domain, its missing parts supplied by reference TRBV19 and TRBJ2-7, is DGGITQSPKYLFRKEGQNVTLSCEQNLNHDAMYWYRQDPGQGLRLIYYSQIVNDFQKGDIAEGYSVSREKKESFPLTVTSAQKNPTAFYLCASSIDGTVSYEQYFGPGTRLTVT.

The chain joins TRBV4-1 to TRBJ1-5; D gene uncertain. V was shortened by 5 bases and J by 4 bases, with 12 bases between the two germline ends. Germline V gene sequence: CDR1 MGHRA, CDR2 YSYEKL. The length of the CDR3 is 14 residues. The CDR3 DNA reads as TGCGCCAGCAGCATCAGCTCGGGTAATCAGCCCCAGCATTTT. Its protein is CASSISSGNQPQHF.

The chain's CDR3 is CATEVQYF. As DNA, the CDR3 is TGTGCAACAGAAGTCCAGTACTTC. The chain recombines TRBV5-8 with TRBJ2-5; D is uncertain. CDR3 length: 8 amino acids. The V gene's germline CDR1 is SGHTS and CDR2 YDEGEE.

This chain connects TRBV7-3 to TRBJ2-1; TRBD1 is a possible D gene (6 bases). CDR1 is SGHTA and CDR2 is FQGTGA in the germline V gene. V was cut by 5 bases and J by 1 base, with 12 bases left in between. This CDR3 is 15 amino acids long. CDR3 nucleotides: TGTGCCAGCAGCCCCAGGGGCTGGTCCTACAATGAGCAGTTCTTC. It specifies CASSPRGWSYNEQFF.

The CDR3 region has the DNA TGTGCCAGCAGTGGGAACAGGGGTCGAAGTTCACCCCTCCACTTT. Translated, it gives CASSGNRGRSSPLHF. This chain joins TRBV28 and TRBJ1-6; 7 bases fit TRBD1. V was clipped by 5 bases and J by 9 bases; unmatched bases: 10. CDR1 is MDHEN, CDR2 SYDVKM, per germline. The CDR3 spans 15 residues.

The V call is TRBV5-1, the J call TRBJ2-1; 10 positions agree with TRBD2. This CDR3 comprises 17 residues. In germline, CDR1 is SGHRS, CDR2 YFSETQ. With 1 base clipped from V and 4 bases from J, the junction kept 8 bases outside the gene matches. The DNA for the CDR3 is TGCGCCAGCAGCTTGTCGCCTAGCGGGAGTATTTACAATGAGCAGTTCTTC. Encoded protein: CASSLSPSGSIYNEQFF.

J is TRBJ2-3 and V is TRBV7-8; TRBD1 might be the D (5 bases). The length of the CDR3 is 14 residues. V was cut by 1 base and J by 6 bases, with 11 bases left in between. Germline V CDR1 and CDR2: SGHVS, FQNEAQ. The CDR3: CASSLDLGVDTQYF. The CDR3 DNA reads as TGTGCCAGCAGCTTAGATCTAGGGGTGGATACGCAGTATTTT.

This clone was seen more than once but under ten times. The chain uses TRBV12-3 or TRBV12-4 and TRBJ2-5, with a tentative D call TRBD1 (5 bases). The CDR3 totals 13 residues. V was clipped by 5 bases and J by 2 bases, with 9 bases between them. The CDR3 coding sequence is TGTGCCAGCAGTAGACAGATTCAAGAGACCCAGTACTTC. Translating gives CASSRQIQETQYF.

V is TRBV6-5 and J is TRBJ1-5, with 7 bases identical to TRBD1. CDR1 is MNHEY, CDR2 SVGAGI, per germline. The CDR3 extends over 13 amino acids. Trimming cost V 6 bases and J 5 bases; bases outside gene matches: 4. CDR3 loop: CASSRQGYQPQHF. The CDR3 nucleotides read TGTGCCAGCAGCCGACAGGGTTATCAGCCCCAGCATTTT.

This clone was observed many times. This chain uses TRBV5-1 with TRBJ1-5; the D gene is possibly TRBD1 (5 bases). Trimming pared 2 bases from V and 2 bases from J, leaving 11 bases between. The CDR3 sequence is 15 residues long. Germline V gene sequence: CDR1 SGHRS, CDR2 YFSETQ. CDR3 region: CASSFGGGGNQPQHF. In DNA, the CDR3 is TGCGCCAGCAGCTTTGGGGGAGGAGGCAATCAGCCCCAGCATTTT. The variable domain in full, with the rest retrieved from reference TRBV5-1 and TRBJ1-5, is KAGVTQTPRYLIKTRGQQVTLSCSPISGHRSVSWYQQTPGQGLQFLFEYFSETQRNKGNFPGRFSGRQFSNSRSEMNVSTLELGDSALYLCASSFGGGGNQPQHFGDGTRLSIL.

This clone was observed at least ten times. This chain uses TRBV5-1 with TRBJ2-1; D uncertain. V lost 5 bases and J lost 3, with 21 bases in between. There are 17 residues in the CDR3. CDR1 is SGHRS and CDR2 is YFSETQ in the germline V gene. CDR3 residues: CASRVSMELVLYNEQFF. As DNA, the CDR3 is TGCGCCAGCAGAGTTTCGATGGAGCTAGTACTCTACAATGAGCAGTTCTTC.

The chain has TRBV2 and TRBJ1-5; D uncertain. V lost 4 bases, J lost 6 bases, and 10 bases lay in between. The CDR3 runs to 13 residues. Germline CDR1 SNHLY, CDR2 FYNNEI. The DNA for the CDR3 is TGTGCCAGCAGTGTCGAGAGCCCTCAGCCCCAGCATTTT. Translated, it gives CASSVESPQPQHF.

CDR3 residues: CASSGLGAGLGETQYF. The DNA for the CDR3 is TGTGCCAGCAGTGGGTTAGGGGCAGGGCTAGGAGAGACCCAGTACTTC. The chain has TRBV2 and TRBJ2-5; tentative D call: TRBD1 (5 bases). This CDR3 has 16 amino acids. The germline V and J ends were trimmed by 4 bases and 4 bases, with 19 bases remaining between them. Germline-derived CDR1 and CDR2 are SNHLY and FYNNEI.

The chain is built from TRBV27 and TRBJ1-2; no firm D call. CDR1 and CDR2 (germline): MNHEY, SMNVEV (reference sequence). The CDR3 consists of 13 residues. The V end lost 3 bases, the J end lost 2 bases, and 7 bases lay between the germline ends. This chain's CDR3 is CASSFGPNYGYTF. The CDR3 DNA is TGTGCCAGCAGTTTTGGGCCGAACTATGGCTACACCTTC.

This clone came up a few times. Written as DNA, the CDR3 is TGTGCCAGCAGCCCCCAGGGGATCCAAGAGACCCAGTACTTC. Encoded protein: CASSPQGIQETQYF. V gene TRBV9 combines with J gene TRBJ2-5; TRBD1 might be the D (6 bases). This CDR3 region has 14 residues. Deletions cut 4 bases from V and 1 base from J, with 11 bases between. CDR1 and CDR2 from the germline V gene are SGDLS and YYNGEE.

This clone occurred once. The genes are TRBV19 and TRBJ1-5; maybe TRBD1 (6 bases). CDR3 length equals 16 residues. Trimming took off 2 bases at V and 5 bases at J, with 16 bases between the two ends. The V gene's germline CDR1 is LNHDA and CDR2 SQIVND (reference sequence). CDR3 bases: TGTGCCAGTAGTATATCAACAGGGTACCAGGATCAGCCCCAGCATTTT. Residues: CASSISTGYQDQPQHF. The variable domain in full, completed from reference TRBV19 and TRBJ1-5, reads DGGITQSPKYLFRKEGQNVTLSCEQNLNHDAMYWYRQDPGQGLRLIYYSQIVNDFQKGDIAEGYSVSREKKESFPLTVTSAQKNPTAFYLCASSISTGYQDQPQHFGDGTRLSIL.